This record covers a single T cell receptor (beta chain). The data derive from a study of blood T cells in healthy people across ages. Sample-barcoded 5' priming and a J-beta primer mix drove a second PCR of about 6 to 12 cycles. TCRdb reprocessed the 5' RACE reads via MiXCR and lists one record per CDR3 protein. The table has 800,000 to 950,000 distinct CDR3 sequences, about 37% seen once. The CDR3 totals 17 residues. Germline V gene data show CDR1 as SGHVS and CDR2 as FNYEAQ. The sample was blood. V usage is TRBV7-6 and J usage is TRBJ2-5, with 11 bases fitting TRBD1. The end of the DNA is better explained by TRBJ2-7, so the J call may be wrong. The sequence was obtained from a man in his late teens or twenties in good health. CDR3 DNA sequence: TGTGCCAGCAGCCACACCCTGGACAGGGGGCGAACCTACGAGCAGTACTTC. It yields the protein CASSHTLDRGRTYEQYF.